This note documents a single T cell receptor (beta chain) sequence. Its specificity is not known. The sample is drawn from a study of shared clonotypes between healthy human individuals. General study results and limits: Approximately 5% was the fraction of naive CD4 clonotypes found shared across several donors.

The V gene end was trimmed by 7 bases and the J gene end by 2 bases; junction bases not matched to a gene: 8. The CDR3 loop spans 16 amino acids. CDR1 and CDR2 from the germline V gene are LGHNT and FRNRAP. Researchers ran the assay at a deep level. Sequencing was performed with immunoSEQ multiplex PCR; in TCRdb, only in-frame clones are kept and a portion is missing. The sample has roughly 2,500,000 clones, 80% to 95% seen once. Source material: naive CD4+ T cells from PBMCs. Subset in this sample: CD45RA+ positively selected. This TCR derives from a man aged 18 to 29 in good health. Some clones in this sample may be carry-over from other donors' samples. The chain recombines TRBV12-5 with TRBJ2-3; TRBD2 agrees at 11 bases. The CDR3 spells CASATSGTHVTDTQYF. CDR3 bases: TGTGCTAGTGCGACTAGCGGGACGCATGTCACAGATACGCAGTATTTT.